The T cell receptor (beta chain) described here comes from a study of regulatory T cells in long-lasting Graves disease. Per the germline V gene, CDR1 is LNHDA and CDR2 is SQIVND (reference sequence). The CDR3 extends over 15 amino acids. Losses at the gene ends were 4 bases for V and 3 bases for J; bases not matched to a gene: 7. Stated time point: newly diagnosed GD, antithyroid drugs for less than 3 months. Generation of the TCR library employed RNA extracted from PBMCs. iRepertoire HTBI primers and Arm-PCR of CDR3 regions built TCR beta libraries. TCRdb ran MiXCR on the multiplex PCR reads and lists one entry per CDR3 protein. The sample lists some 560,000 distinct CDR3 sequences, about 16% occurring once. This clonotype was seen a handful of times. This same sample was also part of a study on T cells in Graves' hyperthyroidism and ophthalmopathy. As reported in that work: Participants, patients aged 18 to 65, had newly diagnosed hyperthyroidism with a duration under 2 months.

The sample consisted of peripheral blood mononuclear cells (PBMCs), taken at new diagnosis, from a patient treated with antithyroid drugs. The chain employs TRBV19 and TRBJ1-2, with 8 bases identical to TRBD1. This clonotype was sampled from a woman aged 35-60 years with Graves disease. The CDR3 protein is CASSTAQGAHYGYTF. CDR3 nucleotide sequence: TGTGCCAGTAGTACCGCTCAGGGGGCCCACTATGGCTACACCTTC.